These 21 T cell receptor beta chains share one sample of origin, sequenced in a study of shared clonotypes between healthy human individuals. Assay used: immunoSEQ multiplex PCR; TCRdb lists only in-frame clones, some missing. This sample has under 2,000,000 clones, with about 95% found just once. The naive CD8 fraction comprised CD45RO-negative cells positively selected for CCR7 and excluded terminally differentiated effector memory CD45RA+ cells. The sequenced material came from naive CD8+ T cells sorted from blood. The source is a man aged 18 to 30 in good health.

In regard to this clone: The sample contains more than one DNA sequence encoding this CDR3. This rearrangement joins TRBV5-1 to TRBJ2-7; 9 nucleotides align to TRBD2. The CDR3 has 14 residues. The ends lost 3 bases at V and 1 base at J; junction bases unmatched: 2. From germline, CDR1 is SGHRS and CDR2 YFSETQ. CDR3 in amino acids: CASSSAGGSYEQYF. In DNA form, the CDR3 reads TGCGCCAGCAGCTCAGCGGGGGGATCCTACGAGCAGTACTTC.

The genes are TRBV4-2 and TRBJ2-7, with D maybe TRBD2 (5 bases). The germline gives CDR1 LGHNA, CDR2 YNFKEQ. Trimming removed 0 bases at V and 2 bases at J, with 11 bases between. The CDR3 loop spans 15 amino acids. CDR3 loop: CASSQDLDGAYEQYF. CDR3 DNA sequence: TGTGCCAGCAGCCAAGATCTCGACGGGGCCTACGAGCAGTACTTC.

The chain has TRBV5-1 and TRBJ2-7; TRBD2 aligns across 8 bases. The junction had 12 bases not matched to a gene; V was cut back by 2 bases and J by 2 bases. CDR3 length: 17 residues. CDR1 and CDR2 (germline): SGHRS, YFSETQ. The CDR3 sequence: CASSFPAGREATYEQYF. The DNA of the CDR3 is TGCGCCAGCAGCTTCCCCGCCGGGCGGGAGGCCACCTACGAGCAGTACTTC.

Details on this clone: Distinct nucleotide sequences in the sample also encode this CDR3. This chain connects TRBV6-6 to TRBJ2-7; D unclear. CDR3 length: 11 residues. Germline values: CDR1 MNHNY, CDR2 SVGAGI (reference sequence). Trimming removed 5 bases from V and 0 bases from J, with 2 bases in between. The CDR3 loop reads CASSPSYEQYF. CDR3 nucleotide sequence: TGTGCCAGCAGTCCCTCCTACGAGCAGTACTTC.

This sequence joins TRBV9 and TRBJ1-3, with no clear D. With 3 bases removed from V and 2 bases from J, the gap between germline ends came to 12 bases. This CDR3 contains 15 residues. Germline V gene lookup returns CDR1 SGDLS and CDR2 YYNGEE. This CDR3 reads CASSESGVAGNTIYF. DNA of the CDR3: TGTGCCAGCAGCGAAAGCGGGGTCGCTGGAAACACCATATATTTT.

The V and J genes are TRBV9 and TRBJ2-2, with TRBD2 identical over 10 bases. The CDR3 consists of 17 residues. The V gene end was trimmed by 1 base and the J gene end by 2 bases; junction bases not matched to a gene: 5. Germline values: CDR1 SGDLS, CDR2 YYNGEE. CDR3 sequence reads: CASSVPLAGANTGELFF. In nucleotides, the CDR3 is TGTGCCAGCAGCGTACCCCTAGCGGGAGCCAACACCGGGGAGCTGTTTTTT.

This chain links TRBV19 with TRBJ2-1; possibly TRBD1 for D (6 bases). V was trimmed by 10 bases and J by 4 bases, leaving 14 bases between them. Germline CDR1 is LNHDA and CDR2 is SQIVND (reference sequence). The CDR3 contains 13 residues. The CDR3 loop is CATLGQGYNEQFF. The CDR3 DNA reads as TGTGCCACCCTAGGGCAGGGGTACAATGAGCAGTTCTTC.

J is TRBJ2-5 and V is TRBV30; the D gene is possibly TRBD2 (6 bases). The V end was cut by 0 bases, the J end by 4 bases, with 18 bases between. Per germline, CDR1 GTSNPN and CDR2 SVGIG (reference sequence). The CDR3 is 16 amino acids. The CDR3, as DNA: TGTGCCTGGAGTGTACCGGAGGGCGCCGATGGAGAGACCCAGTACTTC. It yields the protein CAWSVPEGADGETQYF.

The DNA for the CDR3 is TGTGCCAGCAGCCCACTGACTTCAGAGACCCAGTACTTC. It specifies CASSPLTSETQYF. The chain employs TRBV11-2 and TRBJ2-5; D is undetermined. V gave up 5 bases and J gave up 4 bases, with 11 bases separating them. This CDR3 has 13 residues. Germline V gene data show CDR1 as SGHAT and CDR2 as FQNNGV.

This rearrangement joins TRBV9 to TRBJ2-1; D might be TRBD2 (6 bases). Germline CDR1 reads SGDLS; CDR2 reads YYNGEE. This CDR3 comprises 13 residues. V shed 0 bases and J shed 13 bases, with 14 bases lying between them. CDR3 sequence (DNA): TGTGCCAGCAGCGTAGGCGGGGAGACAGTTCAGTTCTTC. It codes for CASSVGGETVQFF.

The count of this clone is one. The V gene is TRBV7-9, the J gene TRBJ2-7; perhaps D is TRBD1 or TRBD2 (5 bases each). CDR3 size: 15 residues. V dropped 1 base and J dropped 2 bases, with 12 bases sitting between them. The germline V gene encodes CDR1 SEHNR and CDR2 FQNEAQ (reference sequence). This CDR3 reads CASSLDGAGPYEQYF. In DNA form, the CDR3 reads TGTGCCAGCAGCTTAGACGGGGCTGGTCCCTACGAGCAGTACTTC.

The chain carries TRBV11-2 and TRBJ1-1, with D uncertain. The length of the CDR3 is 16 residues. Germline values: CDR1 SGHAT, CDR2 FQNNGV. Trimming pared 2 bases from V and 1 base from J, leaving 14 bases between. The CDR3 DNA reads TGTGCCAGCAGCTTAACCCCCCAGGAGAGGAACACTGAAGCTTTCTTT. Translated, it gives CASSLTPQERNTEAFF.

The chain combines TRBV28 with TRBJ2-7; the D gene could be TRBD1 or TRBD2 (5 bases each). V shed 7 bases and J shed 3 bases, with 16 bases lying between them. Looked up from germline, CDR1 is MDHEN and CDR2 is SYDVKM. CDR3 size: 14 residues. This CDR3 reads CASTLRGGGYEQYF. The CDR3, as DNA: TGTGCCAGCACTTTGAGGGGCGGAGGCTACGAGCAGTACTTC.

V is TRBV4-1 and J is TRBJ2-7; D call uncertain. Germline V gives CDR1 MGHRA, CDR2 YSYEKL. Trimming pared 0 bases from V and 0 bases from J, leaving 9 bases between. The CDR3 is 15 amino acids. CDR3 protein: CASSQEGRYSYEQYF. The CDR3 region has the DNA TGCGCCAGCAGCCAAGAGGGCAGGTACTCCTACGAGCAGTACTTC.

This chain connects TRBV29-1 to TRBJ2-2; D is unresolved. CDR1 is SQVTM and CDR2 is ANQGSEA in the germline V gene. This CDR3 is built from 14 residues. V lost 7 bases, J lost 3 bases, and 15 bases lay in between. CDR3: CSAEGLVDTGELFF. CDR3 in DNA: TGCAGCGCCGAAGGGTTGGTGGACACCGGGGAGCTGTTTTTT.

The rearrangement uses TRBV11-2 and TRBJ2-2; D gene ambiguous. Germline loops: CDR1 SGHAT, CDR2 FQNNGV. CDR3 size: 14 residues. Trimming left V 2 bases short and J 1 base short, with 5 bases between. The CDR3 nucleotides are TGTGCCAGCAGCTTAATTGGGAACACCGGGGAGCTGTTTTTT. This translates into CASSLIGNTGELFF.

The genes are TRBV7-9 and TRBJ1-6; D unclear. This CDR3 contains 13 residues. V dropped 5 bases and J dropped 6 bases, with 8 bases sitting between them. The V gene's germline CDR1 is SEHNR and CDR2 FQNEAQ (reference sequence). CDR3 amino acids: CASSPARNSPLHF. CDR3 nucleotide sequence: TGTGCCAGCAGCCCTGCTCGTAATTCACCCCTCCACTTT.

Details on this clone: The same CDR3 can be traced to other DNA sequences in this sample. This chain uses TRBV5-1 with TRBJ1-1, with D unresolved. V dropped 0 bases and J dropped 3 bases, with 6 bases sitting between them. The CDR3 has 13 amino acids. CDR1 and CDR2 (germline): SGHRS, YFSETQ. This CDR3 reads CASSLVVDTEAFF. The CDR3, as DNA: TGCGCCAGCAGCTTGGTGGTGGACACTGAAGCTTTCTTT.

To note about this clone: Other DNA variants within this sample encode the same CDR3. This CDR3 reads CASSLGGYQETQYF. The DNA of the CDR3 is TGTGCCAGCAGCTTGGGTGGTTACCAAGAGACCCAGTACTTC. The rearrangement links TRBV5-6 to TRBJ2-5; D gene unclear. Per the germline V gene, CDR1 is SGHDT and CDR2 is YYEEEE. The V end lost 0 bases, the J end lost 0 bases, and 6 bases lay between the germline ends. The CDR3 contains 14 residues.

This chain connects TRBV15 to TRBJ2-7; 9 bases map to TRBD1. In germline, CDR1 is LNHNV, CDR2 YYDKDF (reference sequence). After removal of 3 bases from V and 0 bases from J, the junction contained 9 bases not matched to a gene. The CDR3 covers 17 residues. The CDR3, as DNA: TGTGCCACCAGCAGCCCCAGCTCGGACAGGGGCTCCTACGAGCAGTACTTC. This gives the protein CATSSPSSDRGSYEQYF.

In nucleotides, the CDR3 is TGTGCCAGCAGCGAACCGGGACTAGCGGCCTACGAGCAGTACTTC. As protein: CASSEPGLAAYEQYF. V is TRBV7-9 and J is TRBJ2-7; 11 nucleotides line up with TRBD2. CDR3 length equals 15 residues. Looked up from germline, CDR1 is SEHNR and CDR2 is FQNEAQ (reference sequence). Trimming cost V 5 bases and J 2 bases; bases outside gene matches: 5.